This T cell receptor (beta chain) was recorded in a study of T cells in Graves' hyperthyroidism and ophthalmopathy. Overall study results and limits: Stable hyperthyroidism was separated from ophthalmopathy by a model based on 13 V-J features. The blood repertoire included most of the expanded thyroid clonotypes above 0.001.

This clonotype has a count of ten or more. The antigen remains unidentified. Deletions cut 5 bases from V and 4 bases from J, with 9 bases between. Germline V gene data show CDR1 as DFQATT and CDR2 as SNEGSKA (reference sequence). The CDR3 spans 12 residues. Diagnostic decisions used clinical symptoms, serum thyroxine and TRAb, thyroid ultrasound and orbital computed tomography. Amplified TCR beta CDR3 regions came from RNA transcripts. With the HTBI primer set, the TCR CDR3 went through a first round of RT-PCR. In TCRdb, the multiplex PCR reads were re-called with MiXCR into one record per CDR3 protein. Of 550,000 to 700,000 distinct CDR3 sequences listed, 35% to 55% are singletons.

Sequencing input: peripheral blood or thyroid tissue (not recorded which). The source of this sequence is an adult woman with Graves' disease, either hyperthyroidism or ophthalmopathy (not recorded which). The chain uses TRBV20-1 and TRBJ1-5; tentatively, D is TRBD1 (5 bases). CDR3 protein: CSALRGNQPQHF. The CDR3 DNA sequence: TGCAGTGCTCTTCGGGGGAATCAGCCCCAGCATTTT.